These 17 T cell receptor beta chains originate from one sample sequenced in a study of breast tumors, draining lymph nodes, adjacent tissues. A single record per CDR3 protein comes from TCRdb applying MiXCR to the multiplex PCR reads. The table shows 150,000 to 200,000 distinct CDR3 sequences, with around 29% occurring only once. Axillary draining lymph nodes of breast cancer patients supplied the node samples. Sequencing input: axillary lymph node tissue. These receptors originate from a female donor with breast cancer. Some clones in this sample may be carry-over from other donors' samples.

The chain employs TRBV6-1 and TRBJ1-5; no clear D gene. The CDR3 length is 11 residues. Germline CDR1 reads MNHNS; CDR2 reads SASEGT. Between the trimmed V and J ends, which lost 7 bases and 10 bases, there was a span of 11 bases. The CDR3 region has the DNA TGTGCCAGCACCAAGGCGCAACCCCAGCATTTT. This encodes CASTKAQPQHF.

This clonotype was seen a single time. The rearrangement uses TRBV20-1 and TRBJ1-6; 12 bases line up with TRBD1. Per germline, CDR1 DFQATT and CDR2 SNEGSKA (reference sequence). J was trimmed by 10 bases and V by 1 base; bases with no gene match: 32. The CDR3 length is 24 residues. The CDR3 region is CSARGPMGQGARTEQGYLQSPLHF. CDR3 DNA: TGCAGTGCTAGAGGCCCCATGGGACAGGGGGCTAGGACTGAACAGGGATATCTTCAGTCACCCCTCCACTTT.

The chain's CDR3 is CASSEDRGLDNSPLHF. DNA of the CDR3: TGTGCCAGCAGTGAAGACAGGGGGCTCGACAATTCACCCCTCCACTTT. The chain combines TRBV2 with TRBJ1-6; 9 bases line up with TRBD1. J gave up 7 bases and V 1 base, and 5 bases lay outside the gene matches. Germline V gene data show CDR1 as SNHLY and CDR2 as FYNNEI. The CDR3 sequence is 16 residues long.

The J gene is TRBJ1-5, the V gene TRBV10-1; TRBD1 matches at 7 bases. Germline V gives CDR1 WNHNN, CDR2 SYGVQD (reference sequence). V trimming: 0 bases; J trimming: 9 bases; junction bases outside the gene matches: 2. The CDR3 runs 13 residues. This chain's CDR3 is CASSESTGRPQHF. The CDR3, as DNA: TGCGCCAGCAGTGAGTCGACAGGGCGGCCCCAGCATTTT.

This clonotype came up many times. The chain carries TRBV6-6 and TRBJ2-2; 10 nucleotides align to TRBD2. Germline V gene lookup returns CDR1 MNHNY and CDR2 SVGAGI (reference sequence). The CDR3 runs to 15 residues. V trimming: 5 bases; J trimming: 4 bases; junction bases outside the gene matches: 4. The CDR3 DNA follows: TGTGCCAGCAGTGCTAGCGGGAGAGGCACCGGGGAGCTGTTTTTT. This sequence encodes CASSASGRGTGELFF.

Many counts were recorded for this clonotype. V usage is TRBV6-2 or TRBV6-3 and J usage is TRBJ2-7, with 11 bases that match TRBD2. Germline V gives CDR1 MNHEY, CDR2 SVGEGT. This CDR3 is 12 amino acids long. The junction had 4 bases not matched to a gene; V was cut back by 5 bases and J by 10 bases. The CDR3 region is CASSKTSGIQYF. The CDR3 nucleotides are TGTGCCAGCAGTAAGACTAGCGGGATCCAGTACTTC.

About this clonotype: A much larger clone differs by one base, so this may be a read error. This sequence joins TRBV12-3 or TRBV12-4 and TRBJ2-7; unclear D gene. The CDR3 spans 15 residues. V was shortened by 3 bases and J by 6 bases, with 18 bases between the two germline ends. The DNA for the CDR3 is TGTGCCAGCAGTTTCCGGTCAGGAGCGTCAAGCGAGCAGTACTTC. This codes for CASSFRSGASSEQYF.

There are many counts of this clonotype. The chain is built from TRBV24-1 and TRBJ2-5; 8 positions agree with TRBD2. From germline, CDR1 is KGHDR and CDR2 SFDVKD. The ends lost 3 bases at V and 5 bases at J; junction bases unmatched: 10. This CDR3 has 16 amino acids. Here the CDR3 reads CATSDPGTRGSETQYF. The CDR3 coding sequence is TGTGCCACCAGTGATCCAGGGACTAGGGGCTCTGAGACCCAGTACTTC.

The CDR3 here is CSASGQGASPLHF. CDR3 nucleotides: TGCAGTGCTTCCGGACAGGGGGCTTCACCCCTCCACTTT. This chain joins TRBV20-1 and TRBJ1-6; 11 bases agree with TRBD1. J lost 9 bases, V lost 5 bases, and 3 bases had no gene match. Germline CDR1 reads DFQATT; CDR2 reads SNEGSKA (reference sequence). The CDR3 loop spans 13 amino acids.

The chain recombines TRBV7-3 with TRBJ2-2; weak D call: TRBD2 (5 bases). V lost 5 bases and J 6 bases, leaving 13 bases between the germline ends. Germline loops: CDR1 SGHTA, CDR2 FQGTGA. The CDR3 length is 14 residues. In DNA form, the CDR3 reads TGTGCCAGCAGCGTTCGAGCGGAGGCCGGGGAGCTGTTTTTT. Residues: CASSVRAEAGELFF.

This clonotype was counted many times. V usage is TRBV7-9 and J usage is TRBJ2-1, with 11 bases that match TRBD2. With 5 bases clipped from V and 3 bases from J, the junction kept 6 bases outside the gene matches. CDR1 is SEHNR, CDR2 FQNEAQ, per germline (reference sequence). The CDR3 runs to 16 residues. The CDR3 region is CASSAPTSGSYNEQFF. CDR3 DNA: TGTGCCAGCAGCGCCCCAACTAGCGGGAGCTACAATGAGCAGTTCTTC.

As regards this clonotype: Being one base from a much bigger clone, this may be a read error. This sequence joins TRBV20-1 and TRBJ1-2, with TRBD1 as a possible D gene (6 bases). The CDR3 is 14 residues long. Germline loops: CDR1 DFQATT, CDR2 SNEGSKA (reference sequence). CDR3 sequence reads: CSAPGQSFNSGYTF. The CDR3 coding sequence is TGCAGTGCTCCCGGACAGTCCTTCAACTCTGGCTACACCTTC.

This clonotype has a count of ten or more. The chain employs TRBV14 and TRBJ2-7, with a possible D match to TRBD2 (6 bases). V lost 1 base and J lost 3, with 7 bases in between. Germline CDR1 is SGHDN and CDR2 is FVKESK. The CDR3 extends over 13 amino acids. In nucleotides, the CDR3 is TGTGCCAGCAGCCAAGTTAGCGGCTACGAGCAGTACTTC. This gives the protein CASSQVSGYEQYF.

This clonotype was detected many times. The chain joins TRBV18 to TRBJ2-7; D might be TRBD2 (6 bases). Germline CDR1 reads KGHSH; CDR2 reads LQKENI. The CDR3 runs 13 residues. Trimming took 3 bases from V and 5 from J, leaving 11 bases between them. CDR3 bases: TGTGCCAGCTCACCTTCTTGGGAGGACGAGCAGTACTTC. Protein sequence: CASSPSWEDEQYF.

This clonotype was recorded many times. The chain is built from TRBV24-1 and TRBJ2-1, with 9 bases aligning to TRBD2. V trimming: 1 base; J trimming: 4 bases; junction bases outside the gene matches: 7. The CDR3 contains 17 residues. CDR1 and CDR2 (germline): KGHDR, SFDVKD. The CDR3 coding sequence is TGTGCCACCAGTGATTTTGGAGCGGGAGGAGGGTACAATGAGCAGTTCTTC. Translation: CATSDFGAGGGYNEQFF.

This clonotype has a count of ten or more. The V and J genes are TRBV2 and TRBJ2-5, with a tentative D call TRBD1 (6 bases). Germline values: CDR1 SNHLY, CDR2 FYNNEI. The CDR3 has 17 amino acids. V gave up 0 bases and J gave up 5 bases, with 19 bases separating them. The CDR3 protein is CASSEAGAVPRRETQYF. In nucleotides, the CDR3 is TGTGCCAGCAGTGAAGCGGGGGCAGTACCCCGGAGGGAGACCCAGTACTTC.

Many counts were recorded for this clonotype. V and J are TRBV25-1 and TRBJ2-1; D is undetermined. The CDR3 is made up of 12 amino acids. The germline gives CDR1 MGHDK, CDR2 SYGVNS. Trimming removed 8 bases at V and 0 bases at J, with 5 bases between. The CDR3 loop reads CASGPSYNEQFF. The DNA for the CDR3 is TGTGCCAGCGGACCCTCCTACAATGAGCAGTTCTTC.